Below, one T cell receptor (beta chain) is given with its context. This CDR3 has 13 amino acids. Trimming took 9 bases from V and 1 from J, leaving 13 bases between them. CDR1 SNHLY and CDR2 FYNNEI come from the germline V gene. This sample was included in a study of shared clonotypes between healthy human individuals. Only CD45RO-negative cells positively selected for CCR7 counted as naive CD8 cells, so terminally differentiated effector memory CD45RA+ cells were excluded. Each sample came from a Caucasian adult donor living in Nashville, Tennessee. Some clones are missing from TCRdb's copy, which holds only in-frame ones; the method was immunoSEQ multiplex PCR. The table has more than 2 million clones, 93% seen once.

V usage is TRBV2 and J usage is TRBJ2-7, with D perhaps TRBD2 (6 bases). The receptor's source is a man between 18 and 35 years old in good health. Some clones in this sample may be carry-over from other donors' samples. Sequenced: naive CD8+ T cells from PBMCs. In DNA, the CDR3 is TGTGCCAGGGAGCAGGAGGGGTCCTACGAGCAGTACTTC. Protein product: CAREQEGSYEQYF.